These 30 T cell receptor beta chains were all obtained from the same sample, sequenced in a study of shared clonotypes between healthy human individuals. Method: immunoSEQ multiplex PCR; TCRdb's copy keeps in-frame clones and lacks some. The profile covers 2 million to 2.5 million clones, with about 95% appearing a single time and about 1.1% taken by the ten largest. Naive CD8 populations comprised CD45RO-negative cells positively selected for CCR7, excluding terminally differentiated effector memory CD45RA+ cells. Source material: naive CD8+ T cells sorted from blood. The receptors shown here come from a man aged 18 to 30 in good health.

V is TRBV29-1 and J is TRBJ2-7, with 16 bases identical to TRBD2. The V segment lost 6 bases and the J segment 2 bases; nucleotides outside the gene matches: 7. Germline CDR1 SQVTM, CDR2 ANQGSEA. CDR3 length: 16 amino acids. The CDR3 region is CSVKGGTSGRAYEQYF. CDR3 DNA: TGCAGCGTAAAAGGGGGGACTAGCGGGAGGGCCTACGAGCAGTACTTC.

Comment on this clone: This CDR3 is also generated by other DNA sequences in the sample. CDR3 sequence: CASSPPGQGSYEQYF. The CDR3 nucleotides are TGTGCCAGCAGCCCTCCGGGACAGGGGTCCTACGAGCAGTACTTC. This chain joins TRBV7-9 and TRBJ2-7, with 10 bases aligning to TRBD1. Germline V CDR1 and CDR2: SEHNR, FQNEAQ (reference sequence). This CDR3 has 15 residues. V dropped 5 bases and J dropped 1; count of bases not matched to a gene: 5.

The chain combines TRBV6-5 with TRBJ2-7, with D perhaps given as TRBD1 or TRBD2 (5 bases each). Germline CDR1 is MNHEY and CDR2 is SVGAGI. This CDR3 has 14 amino acids. Deletions cut 4 bases from V and 4 bases from J, with 14 bases between. The CDR3 DNA is TGTGCCAGCAGTTTCTCTGGAGAGGGGTACGAGCAGTACTTC. It specifies CASSFSGEGYEQYF.

The chain recombines TRBV27 with TRBJ1-5, with D unclear. Germline-derived CDR1 and CDR2 are MNHEY and SMNVEV (reference sequence). This CDR3 has 15 residues. Trimming left V 10 bases short and J 1 base short, with 17 bases between. CDR3 sequence reads: CATSTRGSSNQPQHF. The CDR3 DNA reads as TGTGCCACCTCGACCCGAGGGTCGAGCAATCAGCCCCAGCATTTT.

V gene TRBV13 combines with J gene TRBJ2-5; D could derive from TRBD1 or TRBD2 (7 bases each). V was pared by 5 bases and J by 5 bases, with 12 bases between. CDR1 is PRHDT, CDR2 FYEKMQ, per germline (reference sequence). This CDR3 has 13 amino acids. DNA of the CDR3: TGTGCCAGCAGCCCCCAGGGGGGGGAGACCCAGTACTTC. Protein sequence: CASSPQGGETQYF.

The chain is built from TRBV9 and TRBJ1-2, with D perhaps TRBD1 (5 bases). Trimming removed 4 bases from V and 3 bases from J, with 13 bases in between. The CDR3 runs 14 residues. Germline loops: CDR1 SGDLS, CDR2 YYNGEE. For the CDR3, the DNA is TGTGCCAGCAGCCCCTCCGGGACGGACTATGGCTACACCTTC. Protein sequence: CASSPSGTDYGYTF.

This chain connects TRBV6-5 to TRBJ2-7; D is perhaps TRBD1 (5 bases). Germline CDR1 and CDR2: MNHEY and SVGAGI. V was trimmed by 4 bases and J by 2 bases, leaving 15 bases between them. CDR3 length: 15 amino acids. CDR3 sequence: CASSFEPDSTYEQYF. DNA for the CDR3: TGTGCCAGCAGTTTCGAACCTGACAGTACCTACGAGCAGTACTTC.

CDR3 region: CASSIGFAGGIQPQHF. CDR3 DNA: TGTGCCAGTAGTATAGGGTTTGCAGGGGGAATTCAGCCCCAGCATTTT. This chain connects TRBV19 to TRBJ1-5, with 7 bases identical to TRBD1. This CDR3 spans 16 amino acids. The germline gives CDR1 LNHDA, CDR2 SQIVND (reference sequence). V lost 1 base and J lost 6; bases outside the gene matches: 9. Full variable domain (rest looked up from reference TRBV19 and TRBJ1-5): DGGITQSPKYLFRKEGQNVTLSCEQNLNHDAMYWYRQDPGQGLRLIYYSQIVNDFQKGDIAEGYSVSREKKESFPLTVTSAQKNPTAFYLCASSIGFAGGIQPQHFGDGTRLSIL.

V is TRBV6-5 and J is TRBJ1-3, with D maybe TRBD1 (6 bases). V lost 5 bases to trimming and J lost 4 bases, with 15 bases between them. This CDR3 contains 15 residues. Looked up from germline, CDR1 is MNHEY and CDR2 is SVGAGI. The CDR3 nucleotides read TGTGCCAGCAGTCTAGACGGGGGCGCGGGAAACACCATATATTTT. This gives the protein CASSLDGGAGNTIYF.

This chain uses TRBV6-6 with TRBJ2-7; tentative D call: TRBD1 (6 bases). Germline CDR1 and CDR2: MNHNY and SVGAGI (reference sequence). Trimming left V 0 bases short and J 3 bases short, with 12 bases between. There are 15 residues in the CDR3. CDR3 DNA: TGTGCCAGCAGTTACTCAACAGGGACGAACTACGAGCAGTACTTC. It is translated as CASSYSTGTNYEQYF.

The chain is built from TRBV7-9 and TRBJ1-2; maybe TRBD1 (6 bases). Germline CDR1 SEHNR, CDR2 FQNEAQ (reference sequence). V lost 4 bases, J lost 0 bases, and 15 bases lay in between. This CDR3 is built from 16 residues. CDR3 region: CASSWTTGPANYGYTF. The CDR3 bases are TGTGCCAGCAGCTGGACGACAGGACCAGCTAACTATGGCTACACCTTC.

This chain connects TRBV28 to TRBJ2-2; D may be TRBD2 (5 bases). Germline V CDR1 and CDR2: MDHEN, SYDVKM. The V end lost 3 bases, the J end lost 3 bases, and 8 bases lay between the germline ends. CDR3 length: 14 residues. CDR3 protein: CASSFMRDTGELFF. CDR3 nucleotide sequence: TGTGCCAGCAGTTTTATGAGGGACACCGGGGAGCTGTTTTTT.

The CDR3 spells CASSYAAGSTGELFF. DNA for the CDR3: TGTGCCAGCAGTTACGCGGCGGGCTCCACCGGGGAGCTGTTTTTT. The genes are TRBV6-5 and TRBJ2-2; D is possibly TRBD2 (5 bases). Germline V gene lookup returns CDR1 MNHEY and CDR2 SVGAGI. The germline V and J ends were trimmed by 2 bases and 4 bases, with 11 bases remaining between them. This CDR3 contains 15 residues.

This clone appeared once. This may stem from a read error, because a much larger clone lies one nucleotide away. Other DNA sequences within the sample encode an identical CDR3. The V and J genes are TRBV11-2 and TRBJ2-7, with no clear D. V was clipped by 1 base and J by 3 bases, with 4 bases between them. CDR1 and CDR2 from the germline V gene are SGHAT and FQNNGV. The CDR3 runs 12 residues. The CDR3 nucleotides are TGTGCCAGCAGCTTAGTGGTCTACGAGCAGTACTTC. Protein: CASSLVVYEQYF.

This clone was recorded a few times. The chain carries TRBV4-2 and TRBJ2-1; D is unclear. The CDR3 covers 11 residues. V was pared by 1 base and J by 10 bases, with 5 bases between. Germline V gene data show CDR1 as LGHNA and CDR2 as YNFKEQ. CDR3 protein: CASSQGSEQFF. Here the CDR3 DNA reads TGTGCCAGCAGCCAAGGAAGCGAGCAGTTCTTC.

The genes are TRBV4-3 and TRBJ2-5; D might be TRBD1 or TRBD2, each matching 7 bases. V was pared by 1 base and J by 1 base, with 19 bases between. Germline V gene sequence: CDR1 LGHNA, CDR2 YSLEER. The CDR3 sequence is 18 residues long. CDR3 in amino acids: CASSQGFPGGGLQETQYF. The CDR3 bases are TGCGCCAGCAGCCAAGGATTTCCAGGGGGGGGGCTCCAAGAGACCCAGTACTTC.

This chain connects TRBV20-1 to TRBJ2-1; D gene ambiguous. The CDR3 totals 11 residues. Germline CDR1 and CDR2: DFQATT and SNEGSKA (reference sequence). The germline V and J ends were trimmed by 6 bases and 7 bases, with 10 bases remaining between them. CDR3 sequence (DNA): TGCAGTGCCATTAGTACGAATGAGCAGTTCTTC. As protein: CSAISTNEQFF.

The gene calls are TRBV15 and TRBJ1-6, with D possibly being TRBD1 (6 bases). CDR3 length equals 16 residues. The V end lost 0 bases, the J end lost 9 bases, and 15 bases lay between the germline ends. From germline, CDR1 is LNHNV and CDR2 YYDKDF (reference sequence). The CDR3 loop reads CATSREYTGMGSPLHF. The DNA for the CDR3 is TGTGCCACCAGCAGAGAATACACAGGGATGGGTTCACCCCTCCACTTT.

The CDR3 nucleotides are TGTGCCACCAGCAGAGATAGAGGGTTAGGAATCGAGCAGTACTTC. As protein: CATSRDRGLGIEQYF. The rearrangement links TRBV15 to TRBJ2-7; D perhaps matches TRBD2 (5 bases). CDR1 LNHNV and CDR2 YYDKDF come from the germline V gene (reference sequence). V was cut by 0 bases and J by 6 bases, with 15 bases left in between. The CDR3 sequence is 15 residues long. Combining the CDR3 with reference TRBV15 and TRBJ2-7 gives the whole variable domain DAMVIQNPRYQVTQFGKPVTLSCSQTLNHNVMYWYQQKSSQAPKLLFHYYDKDFNNEADTPDNFQSRRPNTSFCFLDIRSPGLGDTAMYLCATSRDRGLGIEQYFGPGTRLTVT.

The V and J genes are TRBV5-1 and TRBJ2-1; 7 nucleotides agree with TRBD1. The V gene end was trimmed by 4 bases and the J gene end by 8 bases; junction bases not matched to a gene: 12. The germline gives CDR1 SGHRS, CDR2 YFSETQ. The CDR3 consists of 15 residues. CDR3 amino acids: CASSPSTGTRDEQFF. CDR3 in DNA: TGCGCCAGCAGCCCCTCGACAGGGACAAGAGATGAGCAGTTCTTC.

The genes are TRBV7-6 and TRBJ2-5; TRBD1 matches at 8 bases. V shed 5 bases and J 3 bases; nucleotides not matched to a gene: 5. Germline-derived CDR1 and CDR2 are SGHVS and FNYEAQ. The CDR3 loop spans 14 amino acids. The CDR3, as DNA: TGTGCCAGCAGCCCGCGACAGGGGAAAGAGACCCAGTACTTC. It codes for CASSPRQGKETQYF.

This clone was observed once. This chain links TRBV6-6 with TRBJ2-2; 8 nucleotides align to TRBD2. Per the germline V gene, CDR1 is MNHNY and CDR2 is SVGAGI (reference sequence). CDR3 length: 13 amino acids. Losses at the gene ends were 6 bases for V and 6 bases for J; bases not matched to a gene: 3. The CDR3 nucleotides are TGTGCCAGCAGCCACGGGGGGGCCGGGGAGCTGTTTTTT. Its protein product is CASSHGGAGELFF.

A note on this clone: Other DNA sequences from this sample encode an identical CDR3 as well. The V and J genes are TRBV6-5 and TRBJ1-2, with D uncertain. The CDR3 contains 13 residues. Trimming left V 0 bases short and J 8 bases short, with 10 bases between. The germline CDR1 and CDR2 sequences are MNHEY and SVGAGI. CDR3 amino acids: CASSYSEGLGYTF. The CDR3 bases are TGTGCCAGCAGTTACTCGGAAGGGTTGGGCTACACCTTC.

This clone has just one count. This chain connects TRBV30 to TRBJ1-6, with D uncertain. The CDR3 contains 13 residues. Looked up from germline, CDR1 is GTSNPN and CDR2 is SVGIG (reference sequence). V shed 4 bases and J shed 4 bases, with 8 bases lying between them. In DNA form, the CDR3 reads TGTGCCTGGAACCCAGCATATAATTCACCCCTCCACTTT. Translation: CAWNPAYNSPLHF.

The chain couples TRBV30 to TRBJ2-2, with D unclear. The ends were cut back, 5 bases at V and 6 bases at J, with 22 bases in the middle. The CDR3 is made up of 16 amino acids. Per germline, CDR1 GTSNPN and CDR2 SVGIG (reference sequence). CDR3 residues: CAWYSIRLPKAGELFF. As DNA, the CDR3 is TGTGCCTGGTATTCTATCCGGCTTCCAAAGGCCGGGGAGCTGTTTTTT. The full variable domain, with the rest looked up from reference TRBV30 and TRBJ2-2, is SQTIHQWPATLVQPVGSPLSLECTVEGTSNPNLYWYRQAAGRGLQLLFYSVGIGQISSEVPQNLSASRPQDRQFILSSKKLLLSDSGFYLCAWYSIRLPKAGELFFGEGSRLTVL.

The chain employs TRBV27 and TRBJ1-5; D ambiguous. The V gene lost 5 bases and the J gene lost 7 bases, with 12 bases spanning the gap. The CDR3 consists of 13 residues. CDR1 is MNHEY, CDR2 SMNVEV, per germline (reference sequence). The CDR3 nucleotides are TGTGCCAGCAGTCGCCTCGGGGAGCAGCCCCAGCATTTT. This gives the protein CASSRLGEQPQHF.

This clone was detected only once. The V and J genes are TRBV7-8 and TRBJ2-1, with 12 positions matching TRBD2. CDR3 length: 18 amino acids. J was trimmed by 6 bases and V by 1 base; bases with no gene match: 10. Germline lookup yields CDR1 SGHVS and CDR2 FQNEAQ. CDR3 amino acids: CASSLGLAGAFATNEQFF. DNA of the CDR3: TGTGCCAGCAGCTTAGGACTAGCGGGAGCATTTGCCACCAATGAGCAGTTCTTC. Complete variable domain (other parts from reference TRBV7-8 and TRBJ2-1): GAGVSQSPRYKVAKRGQDVALRCDPISGHVSLFWYQQALGQGPEFLTYFQNEAQLDKSGLPSDRFFAERPEGSVSTLKIQRTQQEDSAVYLCASSLGLAGAFATNEQFFGPGTRLTVL.

A remark on this clone: This sample also contains other DNA sequences that code for the same CDR3. The J gene is TRBJ2-7, the V gene TRBV9, with D unclear. The CDR3 extends over 13 amino acids. Per the germline V gene, CDR1 is SGDLS and CDR2 is YYNGEE. V shed 0 bases and J shed 1 base, with 5 bases lying between them. In DNA form, the CDR3 reads TGTGCCAGCAGCGTAGGATCGTCCTACGAGCAGTACTTC. As protein: CASSVGSSYEQYF.

J is TRBJ2-7 and V is TRBV7-9, with D perhaps TRBD1 (6 bases). Trimming took 5 bases from V and 5 from J, leaving 13 bases between them. The CDR3 covers 13 residues. Germline CDR1 is SEHNR and CDR2 is FQNEAQ (reference sequence). The CDR3 spells CASSAGQLHEQYF. The CDR3 coding sequence is TGTGCCAGCAGCGCCGGACAGCTCCACGAGCAGTACTTC.

The rearrangement joins TRBV20-1 to TRBJ1-1; tentative D call: TRBD1 (5 bases). The CDR3 loop spans 11 amino acids. Trimming cost V 3 bases and J 11 bases, with 13 bases left between them. Germline V gives CDR1 DFQATT, CDR2 SNEGSKA (reference sequence). The DNA for the CDR3 is TGCAGTGCTAGGTATCAGGGCTTGGCTTTCTTT. Its protein product is CSARYQGLAFF.